This is a list of T cell receptor beta chains from one sample in a study of cytomegalovirus exposure and HLA in healthy donors. This table comes from immunoSEQ multiplex PCR, and its TCRdb copy is limited to in-frame clones, with some not included. The sample gives about 170,000 clones, roughly 80% of which show up once; 2% to 3% is in the top ten. The sample taken for sequencing was PBMCs. All receptors come from a male donor in good health and CMV-seronegative. The CDR3 runs from the conserved cysteine through the conserved F or W. The order of the fields is V gene, CDR3 protein.

>TRBV9
CASSVDADTQYF
>TRBV5-1
CASSSAGQRGEQYF
>TRBV5-1
CASSYQASGGAREQFF
>TRBV15
CATSRVSGSTDTQYF
>TRBV7-9
CASSVQGKEKLFF
>TRBV19
CASSPGQGPYGYTF
>TRBV6-5
CASRRTWGELFF
>TRBV27
CASNPRGGNQPQHF
>TRBV28
CASSLPGQGGNTEAFF
>TRBV6-1
CASRRTTQETQYF
>TRBV9
CASSPRSRAGLAGPANTGELFF
>TRBV5-1
CASSLGLIASYYEQYF
>TRBV19
CASSIELSYEQYF
>TRBV7-8
CASSLGSGGAADTQYF
>TRBV10-3
CAISAFPEGEGADTQYF
>TRBV28
CASSTGVFYGYTF
>TRBV12-5
CASGLGQITDTQYF
>TRBV4-3
CASSQDRANTGELFF
>TRBV12-5
CASGFGGHQPQHF
>TRBV18
CASSPWGGGTYEQYF
>TRBV29-1
CSVEERGREFEQFF
>TRBV27
CASSLYRDSGNNEQFF
>TRBV7-2
CASSLGSGGTDTQYF
>TRBV9
CASSEGGETQYF
>TRBV6-1
CASSEQTGGPLSDGYTF
>TRBV19
CASTQDGGLTTGELFF
>TRBV27
CASTPFRGAYEQYF
>TRBV7-2
CASSTQGATNEKLFF
>TRBV5-6
CASSTGQGFGKLFF
>TRBV27
CASSDRYSYEQYF
>TRBV7-6
CASSLLYGLARGTDTQYF
>TRBV5-1
CASSSSAGEKLFF
>TRBV18
CASSPVQGEERGYTF
>TRBV6-1
CASSGEGRAYEQYF
>TRBV7-2
CASSPLRSGFGNTIYF
>TRBV7-8
CASSGTSGINEQFF
>TRBV6-1
CASGGVDYNSPLHF
>TRBV27
CASSSSGGTDTQYF
>TRBV4-2
CASSQGGQGGNQPQHF
>TRBV7-8
CASSFPPGDRGNNSPLHF
>TRBV4-3
CASSQDRIDTQYF
>TRBV25-1
CASSEWKGLPGTYEQYF
>TRBV15
CATSRDRGANIQETQYF
>TRBV27
CASTPFGTGRENTEAFF
>TRBV5-6
CASSSDRQETQYF
>TRBV6-5
CASSTTAQETQYF
>TRBV4-1
CASSQEGTSARETQYF
>TRBV5-4
CASSGTGTSPETQYF
>TRBV7-2
CASSLARETQYF
>TRBV19
CASRGVLRDRGPGSSYNEQFF
>TRBV27
CASSFSPGLAGIYEQYF
>TRBV4-2
CASSQDTSGSTDTQYF
>TRBV19
CASSPDRGNIQYF
>TRBV28
CASSWGGGPSNEQFF
>TRBV5-6
CASSLSPVSYRTDTQYF
>TRBV28
CASSLPSRSGELFF
>TRBV7-2
CASSPRQGGLGEAFF
>TRBV28
CASSVRQTGNTEAFF
>TRBV6-6
CASSSPTTGGGEQYF
>TRBV20-1
CSANWDTQYF